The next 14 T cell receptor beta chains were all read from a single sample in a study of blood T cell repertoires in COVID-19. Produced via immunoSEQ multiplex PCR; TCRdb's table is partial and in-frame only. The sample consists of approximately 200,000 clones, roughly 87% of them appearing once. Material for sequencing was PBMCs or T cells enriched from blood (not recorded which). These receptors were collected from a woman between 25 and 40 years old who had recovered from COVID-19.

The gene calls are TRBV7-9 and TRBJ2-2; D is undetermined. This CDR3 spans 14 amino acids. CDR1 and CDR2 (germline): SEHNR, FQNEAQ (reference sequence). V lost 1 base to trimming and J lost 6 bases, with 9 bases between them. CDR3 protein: CASSLVTVAGELFF. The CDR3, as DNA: TGTGCCAGCAGCTTAGTTACAGTAGCCGGGGAGCTGTTTTTT.

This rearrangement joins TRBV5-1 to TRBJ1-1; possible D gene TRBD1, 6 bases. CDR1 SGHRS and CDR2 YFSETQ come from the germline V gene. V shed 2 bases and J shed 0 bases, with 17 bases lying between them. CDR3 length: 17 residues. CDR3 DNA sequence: TGCGCCAGCAGCTTTGGGGCAGGGGAAGGGATGAACACTGAAGCTTTCTTT. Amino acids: CASSFGAGEGMNTEAFF.

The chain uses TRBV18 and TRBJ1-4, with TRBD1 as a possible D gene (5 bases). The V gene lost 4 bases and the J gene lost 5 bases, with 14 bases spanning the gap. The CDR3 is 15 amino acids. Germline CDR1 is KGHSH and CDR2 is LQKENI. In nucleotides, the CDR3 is TGTGCCAGCTCACGGCGGGCGGGGGACAATGAAAAACTGTTTTTT. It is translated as CASSRRAGDNEKLFF.

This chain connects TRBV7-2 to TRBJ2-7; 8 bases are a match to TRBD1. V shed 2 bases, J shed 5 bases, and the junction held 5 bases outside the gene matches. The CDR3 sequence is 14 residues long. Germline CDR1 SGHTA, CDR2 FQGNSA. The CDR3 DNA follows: TGTGCCAGCAGCTTATCAGGACAGGGTGACGAGCAGTACTTC. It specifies CASSLSGQGDEQYF.

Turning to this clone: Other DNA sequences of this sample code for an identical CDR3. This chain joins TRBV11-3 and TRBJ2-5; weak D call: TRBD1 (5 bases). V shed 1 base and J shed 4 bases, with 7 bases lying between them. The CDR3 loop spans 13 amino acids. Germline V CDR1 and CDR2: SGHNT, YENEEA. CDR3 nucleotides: TGTGCCAGCAGCTTAGGGCAGGGAGAGACCCAGTACTTC. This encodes CASSLGQGETQYF.

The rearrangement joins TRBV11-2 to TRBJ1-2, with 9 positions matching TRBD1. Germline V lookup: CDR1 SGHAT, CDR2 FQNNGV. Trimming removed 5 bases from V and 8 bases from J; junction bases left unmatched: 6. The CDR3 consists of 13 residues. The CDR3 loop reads CASSQTGGRGYTF. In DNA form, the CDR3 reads TGTGCCAGCAGCCAAACAGGGGGCCGAGGCTACACCTTC.

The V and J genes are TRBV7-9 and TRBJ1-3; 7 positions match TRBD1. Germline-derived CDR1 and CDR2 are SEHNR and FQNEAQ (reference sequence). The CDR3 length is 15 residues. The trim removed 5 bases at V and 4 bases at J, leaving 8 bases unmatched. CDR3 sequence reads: CASSQDRDSGNTIYF. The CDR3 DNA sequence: TGTGCCAGCAGCCAAGACAGGGACTCAGGAAACACCATATATTTT.

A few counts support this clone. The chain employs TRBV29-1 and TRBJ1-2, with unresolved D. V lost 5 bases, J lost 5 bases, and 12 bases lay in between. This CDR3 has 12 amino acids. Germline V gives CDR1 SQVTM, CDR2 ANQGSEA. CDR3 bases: TGCAGCGTTATCATCCGGGATTATGGCTACACCTTC. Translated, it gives CSVIIRDYGYTF.

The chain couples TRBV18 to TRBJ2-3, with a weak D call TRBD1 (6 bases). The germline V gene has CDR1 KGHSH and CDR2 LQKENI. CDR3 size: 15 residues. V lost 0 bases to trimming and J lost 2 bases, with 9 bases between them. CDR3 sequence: CASSPPDSDTDTQYF. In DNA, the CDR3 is TGTGCCAGCTCACCACCGGACAGCGACACAGATACGCAGTATTTT.

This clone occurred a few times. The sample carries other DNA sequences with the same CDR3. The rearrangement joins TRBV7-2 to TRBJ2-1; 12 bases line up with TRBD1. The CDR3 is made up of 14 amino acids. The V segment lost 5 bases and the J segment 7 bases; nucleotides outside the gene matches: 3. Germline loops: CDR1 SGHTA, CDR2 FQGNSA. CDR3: CASSRDRGQNEQFF. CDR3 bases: TGTGCCAGCAGCCGGGACAGGGGGCAGAATGAGCAGTTCTTC.

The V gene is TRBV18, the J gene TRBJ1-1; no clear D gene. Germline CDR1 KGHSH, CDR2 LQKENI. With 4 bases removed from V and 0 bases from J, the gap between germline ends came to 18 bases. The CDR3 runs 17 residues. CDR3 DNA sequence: TGTGCCAGCTCACTGGGTCTAACAGATTCAATGAACACTGAAGCTTTCTTT. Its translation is CASSLGLTDSMNTEAFF.

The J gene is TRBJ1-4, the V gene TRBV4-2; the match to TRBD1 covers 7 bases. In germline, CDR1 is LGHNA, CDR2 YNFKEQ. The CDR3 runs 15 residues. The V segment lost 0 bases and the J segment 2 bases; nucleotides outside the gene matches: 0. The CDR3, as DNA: TGTGCCAGCAGCCAAGACAGGGGGACTAATGAAAAACTGTTTTTT. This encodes CASSQDRGTNEKLFF.

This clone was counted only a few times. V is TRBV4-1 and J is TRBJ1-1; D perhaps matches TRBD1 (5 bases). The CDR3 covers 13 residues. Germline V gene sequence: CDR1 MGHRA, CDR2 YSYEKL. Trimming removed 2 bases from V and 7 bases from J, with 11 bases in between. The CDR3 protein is CASSQLAGDEAFF. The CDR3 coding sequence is TGCGCCAGCAGCCAATTAGCGGGGGATGAAGCTTTCTTT.

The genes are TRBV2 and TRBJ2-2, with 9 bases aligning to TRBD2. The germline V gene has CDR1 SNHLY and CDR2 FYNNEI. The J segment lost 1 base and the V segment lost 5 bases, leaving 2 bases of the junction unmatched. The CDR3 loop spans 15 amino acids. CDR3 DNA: TGTGCCAGCAGTCCGACTAGCGGGAACACCGGGGAGCTGTTTTTT. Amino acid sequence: CASSPTSGNTGELFF.